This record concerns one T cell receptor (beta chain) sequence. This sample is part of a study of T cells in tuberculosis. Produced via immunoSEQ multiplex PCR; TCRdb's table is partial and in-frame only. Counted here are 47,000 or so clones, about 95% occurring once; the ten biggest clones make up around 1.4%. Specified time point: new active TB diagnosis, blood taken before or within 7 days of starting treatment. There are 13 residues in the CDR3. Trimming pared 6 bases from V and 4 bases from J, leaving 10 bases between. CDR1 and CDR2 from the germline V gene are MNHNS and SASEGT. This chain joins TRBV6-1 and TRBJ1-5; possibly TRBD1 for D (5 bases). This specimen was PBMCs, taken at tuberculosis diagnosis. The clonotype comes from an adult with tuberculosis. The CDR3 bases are TGTGCCAGCAGAGACAGAGTAAATCAGCCCCAGCATTTT. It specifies CASRDRVNQPQHF.